These T cell receptor beta chains were read from a single sample in a study of Ad26.COV2.S vaccination and SARS-CoV-2 variants. Profiling relied on immunoSEQ multiplex PCR, and the TCRdb table lists in-frame clones only, not all of them. The top ten clones hold approximately 1.7% of a sample with about 390,000 clones, around 93% of them seen once. Sample: peripheral blood, taken in a trial of Ad26.COV2.S vaccine versus placebo. The receptor source for this set is a person aged 18-60 years who received the Ad26.COV2.S COVID-19 vaccine or a placebo. CDR3s include the opening cysteine and the closing phenylalanine or tryptophan. A D gene is named only where the DNA matches it firmly. Clone size, where shown, is once, few, many, or a class for clones that have expanded.

TGTGCCAGCAGCTTGGTAGGCAGGGCCGAGACCCAGTACTTC CASSLVGRAETQYF . TRBJ2-5 TRBV5-6 14 .
TGTGCCAGCAGCTTGATCGCTAGCAGGAATGAGCAGTTCTTC CASSLIASRNEQFF . TRBJ2-1 TRBV5-4 14 .
TGTGCCAGCAGCTTAGCAAGAAGCACAGATACGCAGTATTTT CASSLARSTDTQYF . TRBJ2-3 TRBV7-2 14 .
TGTGCCTGGAGGGATTCGGGCCTTGACACTGAAGCTTTCTTT CAWRDSGLDTEAFF . TRBJ1-1 TRBV30 14 .
TGCGCCAGCAGCCAAGCTACACAATACGAGCAGTACTTC CASSQATQYEQYF . TRBJ2-7 TRBV4-1 13 .
TGTGCCAGCAGCGAAACAGGCGGGCAGCCCCAGCATTTT CASSETGGQPQHF . TRBJ1-5 TRBV11-2 13 .
TGTGCCAGCAGCCCCCGGACTAGCGGGAGCTACAATGAGCAGTTCTTC CASSPRTSGSYNEQFF TRBD2 TRBJ2-1 TRBV9 16 .
TGTGCCAGCAGCTTGGTCGCGGCAGCCGAGCAGTACTTC CASSLVAAAEQYF . TRBJ2-7 TRBV5-4 13 once
TGTGCCATCAGTGTAGCGGGGGGTGGTGATACGCAGTATTTT CAISVAGGGDTQYF TRBD2 TRBJ2-3 TRBV10-3 14 .
TGTGCCTGGAGTCTGATCTCTGGAAACACCATATATTTT CAWSLISGNTIYF . TRBJ1-3 TRBV30 13 few
TGTGCCAGCAGATTCCGCGGGGGGTCGGATACGCAGTATTTT CASRFRGGSDTQYF TRBD2 TRBJ2-3 TRBV5-4 14 .
TGTGCCAGCAGCGTAGGTCGCCTAGCGGGGAGAGGGGACGAGCAGTACTTC CASSVGRLAGRGDEQYF TRBD2 TRBJ2-7 TRBV9 17 .
TGTGCCAGCAGCTTGAATGCAGGCTACACCTTC CASSLNAGYTF . TRBJ1-2 TRBV5-8 11 .
TGCGCCAGCAGCTTGGGTAGGACAGGGACCTACAATGAGCAGTTCTTC CASSLGRTGTYNEQFF TRBD1 TRBJ2-1 TRBV5-1 16 .
TGTGCCACCAGTGATTCTAACAGGGTATCGCTCTCCTACGAGCAGTACTTC CATSDSNRVSLSYEQYF . TRBJ2-7 TRBV24-1 17 .
TGTGCCAGCAGCGTCATGGGAGCGACTGAAGCTTTCTTT CASSVMGATEAFF . TRBJ1-1 TRBV9 13 .
TGTGCCAGCAGTTACTCGTTCGGGGACATCTCTGGAAACACCATATATTTT CASSYSFGDISGNTIYF . TRBJ1-3 TRBV6-2/TRBV6-3 17 .
TGTGCCAGCAGTCCACGGACCTATACGGATACGCAGTATTTT CASSPRTYTDTQYF . TRBJ2-3 TRBV6-5 14 .
TGTGCCAGCAGCGTAGGAGCCGGGGGGGGCCGAGAGACCCAGTACTTC CASSVGAGGGRETQYF TRBD2 TRBJ2-5 TRBV9 16 once
TGTGCCATCAGTGGGCCATCGGGTGGAAAACTGTTTTTT CAISGPSGGKLFF . TRBJ1-4 TRBV10-3 13 .
TGTGCCAGCTCACCATCTCAGCGGGGGAGCACAGATACGCAGTATTTT CASSPSQRGSTDTQYF TRBD2 TRBJ2-3 TRBV18 16 .
TGTGCCAGCAGTACTATTCTAGCGGAAACCACAGATACGCAGTATTTT CASSTILAETTDTQYF TRBD2 TRBJ2-3 TRBV6-2/TRBV6-3 16 .
TGTGCCAGCAGTTGGAGTTCAGGGACTAACACCGGGGAGCTGTTTTTT CASSWSSGTNTGELFF . TRBJ2-2 TRBV27 16 .
TGCAGCGTTGGAGACAGGGGATTCACCGGGGAGCTGTTTTTT CSVGDRGFTGELFF TRBD1 TRBJ2-2 TRBV29-1 14 .
TGTGCCAGCAGTACCGACAGGGAATATGGCTACACCTTC CASSTDREYGYTF TRBD1 TRBJ1-2 TRBV6-5 13 .
TGTGCCAGCAGTTACGACGGGACAGCAGGGGGCGGGAGCTATGGCTACACCTTC CASSYDGTAGGGSYGYTF TRBD1 TRBJ1-2 TRBV6-2/TRBV6-3 18 few
TGTGCCAGCAGCGTAGGAACCGGGACGACCTACAATGAGCAGTTCTTC CASSVGTGTTYNEQFF . TRBJ2-1 TRBV9 16 .
TGTGCCAGTAGTATCGTCAGAACAACCTATGGCTACACCTTC CASSIVRTTYGYTF . TRBJ1-2 TRBV19 14 .
TGTGCCAGTAGTGGACGGCAGGGTGGAGAGACCCAGTACTTC CASSGRQGGETQYF . TRBJ2-5 TRBV19 14 .
TGTGCCAGCAGCCCGTGGCTAGCGGGGGGCCCCACGAGCACAGATACGCAGTATTTT CASSPWLAGGPTSTDTQYF TRBD2 TRBJ2-3 TRBV3-1/TRBV3-2 19 .
TGTGCCAGCAGTGTACAGGAGTATTATGGCTACACCTTC CASSVQEYYGYTF . TRBJ1-2 TRBV12-3/TRBV12-4 13 .
TGTGCCAGCAGTTTAACGACAGGGGGGGCGACAGATACGCAGTATTTT CASSLTTGGATDTQYF TRBD1 TRBJ2-3 TRBV28 16 .
TGCGCCAGCAGTGAGGGCCGCCTTTCAATTAACACCATATATTTT CASSEGRLSINTIYF . TRBJ1-3 TRBV10-2 15 .
TGTGCCAGCAGCTTAGCGGCCAGGGAGGGCGAGCAGTACTTC CASSLAAREGEQYF TRBD2 TRBJ2-7 TRBV7-9 14 .
TGCGCCAGCAGCTTGGGTACGGGGGCCGAAGATACGCAGTATTTT CASSLGTGAEDTQYF . TRBJ2-3 TRBV5-1 15 .
TGTGCCTGGAGGGGGGTAGGGACATCGAACACTGAAGCTTTCTTT CAWRGVGTSNTEAFF . TRBJ1-1 TRBV30 15 .
TGTGCCAGCAGTTTAAGCGGGGGGATATACACAGATACGCAGTATTTT CASSLSGGIYTDTQYF TRBD2 TRBJ2-3 TRBV28 16 .
TGTGCCAGCAGCTGGGGGACAGGGGCTACCTACGAGCAGTACTTC CASSWGTGATYEQYF TRBD1 TRBJ2-7 TRBV11-2 15 .
TGTGCCAGCAGCCGCTCGGGGGCAAGCACAGATACGCAGTATTTT CASSRSGASTDTQYF . TRBJ2-3 TRBV11-3 15 .
TGTGCCAGCATTCGGGACAGGCGTCCGAGTAAAATAAACACTGAAGCTTTCTTT CASIRDRRPSKINTEAFF TRBD1 TRBJ1-1 TRBV6-6 18 .
TGCGCCAGCAGCCTAGACCGGGCCTCGGGGCAGCCCCAGCATTTT CASSLDRASGQPQHF . TRBJ1-5 TRBV5-1 15 few
TGTGCCAGCAGCCCACGTAGCGGGGGGGCCCAGACCCAGTACTTC CASSPRSGGAQTQYF TRBD2 TRBJ2-5 TRBV11-3 15 .
TGTGCCAGCAGTTTAAACCCTCCGGACAAATACGAGCAGTACTTC CASSLNPPDKYEQYF . TRBJ2-7 TRBV27 15 .
TGCAGTGCTAGTTACCAGGAGAACACTGAAGCTTTCTTT CSASYQENTEAFF . TRBJ1-1 TRBV20-1 13 .
TGTGCCAGCAGTCCCCCGGGCCCGACGGGCTATGGCTACACCTTC CASSPPGPTGYGYTF . TRBJ1-2 TRBV28 15 .
TGTGCCAGCTCGACTGGACCTACGACCTACGAGCAGTACTTC CASSTGPTTYEQYF . TRBJ2-7 TRBV18 14 .
TGTGCCAGTAATTCGGGCAGTTGGAATTCACCCCTCCACTTT CASNSGSWNSPLHF . TRBJ1-6 TRBV19 14 .
TGCGCCAGCAGTTCAGGTCTACGGGATACGACTAACTATGGCTACACCTTC CASSSGLRDTTNYGYTF . TRBJ1-2 TRBV4-1 17 .
TGTGCCAGTAGCAGGGGCCAATCCCCCCTAAACATTCAGTACTTC CASSRGQSPLNIQYF . TRBJ2-4 TRBV19 15 .
TGTGCCAGCAGCCCTAGCGGCAGGGGGGGTGAAAAACTGTTTTTT CASSPSGRGGEKLFF TRBD1 TRBJ1-4 TRBV7-9 15 .